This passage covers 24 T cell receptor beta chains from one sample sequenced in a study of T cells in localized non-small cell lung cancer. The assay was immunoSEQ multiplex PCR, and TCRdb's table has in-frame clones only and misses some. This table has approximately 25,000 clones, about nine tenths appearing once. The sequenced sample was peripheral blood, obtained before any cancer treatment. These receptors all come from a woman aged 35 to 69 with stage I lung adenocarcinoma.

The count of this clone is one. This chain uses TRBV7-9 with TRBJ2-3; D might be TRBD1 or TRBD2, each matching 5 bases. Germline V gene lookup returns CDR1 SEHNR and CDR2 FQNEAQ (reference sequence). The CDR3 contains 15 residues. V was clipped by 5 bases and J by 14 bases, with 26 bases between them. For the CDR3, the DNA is TGTGCCAGCAGCACAGGCCAGGAGGAGCACCTGGTTCGGTATTTT. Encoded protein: CASSTGQEEHLVRYF.

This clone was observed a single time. CDR3 loop: CASSLYYNEQFF. CDR3 sequence (DNA): TGTGCCAGCAGCTTATACTACAATGAGCAGTTCTTC. V is TRBV7-2 and J is TRBJ2-1; D is ambiguous. CDR1 SGHTA and CDR2 FQGNSA come from the germline V gene. The CDR3 totals 12 residues. The ends were cut back, 2 bases at V and 3 bases at J, with 2 bases in the middle. Full variable domain (missing parts from reference TRBV7-2 and TRBJ2-1): GAGVSQSPSNKVTEKGKDVELRCDPISGHTALYWYRQSLGQGLEFLIYFQGNSAPDKSGLPSDRFSAERTGGSVSTLTIQRTQQEDSAVYLCASSLYYNEQFFGPGTRLTVL.

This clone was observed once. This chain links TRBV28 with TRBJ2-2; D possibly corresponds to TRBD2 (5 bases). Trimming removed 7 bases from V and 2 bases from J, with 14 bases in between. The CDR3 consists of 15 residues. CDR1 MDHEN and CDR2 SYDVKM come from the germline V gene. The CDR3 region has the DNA TGTGCCAGCACCCCGCGAGGGCTCAACACCGGGGAGCTGTTTTTT. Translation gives CASTPRGLNTGELFF.

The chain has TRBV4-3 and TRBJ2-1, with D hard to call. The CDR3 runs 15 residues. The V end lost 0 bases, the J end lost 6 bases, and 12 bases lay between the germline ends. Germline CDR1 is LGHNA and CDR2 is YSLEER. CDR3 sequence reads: CASSQDKARTNEQFF. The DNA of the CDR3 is TGCGCCAGCAGCCAAGATAAAGCTCGGACCAATGAGCAGTTCTTC.

The CDR3 loop is CAGSGTGPHEQFF. Here the CDR3 DNA reads TGTGCCGGGTCCGGGACAGGGCCCCATGAGCAGTTCTTC. The rearrangement links TRBV30 to TRBJ2-1; TRBD1 matches 9 bases. Germline V gene lookup returns CDR1 GTSNPN and CDR2 SVGIG (reference sequence). CDR3 length: 13 residues. J was trimmed by 8 bases and V by 8 bases; bases with no gene match: 10.

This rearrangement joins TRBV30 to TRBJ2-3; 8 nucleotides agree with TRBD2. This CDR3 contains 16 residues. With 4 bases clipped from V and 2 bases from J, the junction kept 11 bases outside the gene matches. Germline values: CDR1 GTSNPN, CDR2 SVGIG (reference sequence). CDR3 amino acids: CAWTPGGLGSTDTQYF. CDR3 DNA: TGTGCCTGGACCCCCGGGGGACTAGGATCCACAGATACGCAGTATTTT.

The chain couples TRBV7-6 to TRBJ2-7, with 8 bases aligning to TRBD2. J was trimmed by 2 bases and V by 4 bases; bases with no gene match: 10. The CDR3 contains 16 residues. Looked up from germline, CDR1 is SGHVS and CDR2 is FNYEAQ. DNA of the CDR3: TGTGCCAGCAGCTCAAATAGCGGGACCAAGGCCTACGAGCAGTACTTC. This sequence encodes CASSSNSGTKAYEQYF. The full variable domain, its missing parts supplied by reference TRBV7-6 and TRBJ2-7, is GAGVSQSPRYKVTKRGQDVALRCDPISGHVSLYWYRQALGQGPEFLTYFNYEAQQDKSGLPNDRFSAERPEGSISTLTIQRTEQRDSAMYRCASSSNSGTKAYEQYFGPGTRLTVT.

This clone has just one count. The DNA for the CDR3 is TGTGCCAGCAGTTTAGCTAACAGCTACAATGAGCAGTTCTTC. Translating gives CASSLANSYNEQFF. This chain connects TRBV27 to TRBJ2-1; D unclear. Germline CDR1 and CDR2: MNHEY and SMNVEV (reference sequence). The CDR3 has 14 amino acids. V lost 2 bases and J lost 3, with 8 bases in between.

Here the CDR3 DNA reads TGTGCCATCAGTGATTACAATGAGCAGTTCTTC. Protein sequence: CAISDYNEQFF. This chain uses TRBV10-3 with TRBJ2-1, with no clear D. The CDR3 consists of 11 residues. The V gene lost 3 bases and the J gene lost 4 bases, with 1 base spanning the gap. CDR1 and CDR2 from the germline V gene are ENHRY and SYGVKD.

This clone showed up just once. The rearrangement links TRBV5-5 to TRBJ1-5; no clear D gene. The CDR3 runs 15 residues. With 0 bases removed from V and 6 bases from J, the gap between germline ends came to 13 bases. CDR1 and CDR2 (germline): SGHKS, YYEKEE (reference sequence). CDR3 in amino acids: CASSLEGSARQPQHF. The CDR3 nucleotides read TGTGCCAGCAGCTTGGAGGGAAGCGCGCGTCAGCCCCAGCATTTT.

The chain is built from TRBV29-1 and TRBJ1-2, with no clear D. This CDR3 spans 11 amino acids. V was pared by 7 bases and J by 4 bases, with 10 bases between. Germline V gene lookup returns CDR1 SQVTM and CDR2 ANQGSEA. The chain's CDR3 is CSAQGSYGYTF. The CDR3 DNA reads TGCAGCGCCCAAGGATCCTATGGCTACACCTTC.

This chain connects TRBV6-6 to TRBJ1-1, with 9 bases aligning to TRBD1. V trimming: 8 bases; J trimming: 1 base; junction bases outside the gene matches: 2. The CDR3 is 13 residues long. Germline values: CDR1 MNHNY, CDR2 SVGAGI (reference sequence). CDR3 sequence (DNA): TGTGCCAGCGGGACAGGGTGGAACACTGAAGCTTTCTTT. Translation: CASGTGWNTEAFF.

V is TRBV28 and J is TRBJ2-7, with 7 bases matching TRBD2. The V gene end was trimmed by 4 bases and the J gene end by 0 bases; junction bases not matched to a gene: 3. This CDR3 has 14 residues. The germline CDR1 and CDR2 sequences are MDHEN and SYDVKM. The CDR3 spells CASSSPSGSYEQYF. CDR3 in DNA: TGTGCCAGCAGTTCCCCTAGCGGCTCCTACGAGCAGTACTTC.

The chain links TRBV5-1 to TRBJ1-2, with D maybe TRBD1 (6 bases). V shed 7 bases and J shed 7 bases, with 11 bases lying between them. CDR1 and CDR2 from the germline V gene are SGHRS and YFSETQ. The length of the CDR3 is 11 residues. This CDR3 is CASSGDFGYTF. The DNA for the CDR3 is TGCGCCAGCTCAGGGGATTTTGGCTACACCTTC. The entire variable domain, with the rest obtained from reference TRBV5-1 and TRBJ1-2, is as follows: KAGVTQTPRYLIKTRGQQVTLSCSPISGHRSVSWYQQTPGQGLQFLFEYFSETQRNKGNFPGRFSGRQFSNSRSEMNVSTLELGDSALYLCASSGDFGYTFGSGTRLTVV.

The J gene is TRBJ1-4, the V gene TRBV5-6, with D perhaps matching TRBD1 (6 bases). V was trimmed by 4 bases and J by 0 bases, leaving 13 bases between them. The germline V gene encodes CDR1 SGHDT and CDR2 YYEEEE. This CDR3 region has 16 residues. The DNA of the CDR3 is TGTGCCAGCAGCGCGAGGGGGATATCAACTAATGAAAAACTGTTTTTT. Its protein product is CASSARGISTNEKLFF.

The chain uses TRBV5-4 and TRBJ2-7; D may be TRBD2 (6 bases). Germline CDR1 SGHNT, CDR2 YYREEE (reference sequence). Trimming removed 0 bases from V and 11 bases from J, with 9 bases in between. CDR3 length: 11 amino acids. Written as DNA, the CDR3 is TGTGCCAGCAGCTTGGGTCAGCGGGAGTACTTC. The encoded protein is CASSLGQREYF. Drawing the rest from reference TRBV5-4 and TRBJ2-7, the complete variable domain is ETGVTQSPTHLIKTRGQQVTLRCSSQSGHNTVSWYQQALGQGPQFIFQYYREEENGRGNFPPRFSGLQFPNYSSELNVNALELDDSALYLCASSLGQREYFGPGTRLTVT.

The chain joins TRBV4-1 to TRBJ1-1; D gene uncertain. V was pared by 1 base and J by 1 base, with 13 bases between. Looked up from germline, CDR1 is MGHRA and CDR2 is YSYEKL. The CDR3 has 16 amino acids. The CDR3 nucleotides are TGCGCCAGCAGCCAAGCCTCAGTGGGGAAGAACACTGAAGCTTTCTTT. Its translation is CASSQASVGKNTEAFF.

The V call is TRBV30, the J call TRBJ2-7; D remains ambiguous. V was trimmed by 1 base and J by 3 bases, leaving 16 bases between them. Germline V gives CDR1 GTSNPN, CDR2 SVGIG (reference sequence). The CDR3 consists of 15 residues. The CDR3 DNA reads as TGTGCCTGGAGTGGACCCGGGCAGGAATTCTACGAGCAGTACTTC. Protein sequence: CAWSGPGQEFYEQYF. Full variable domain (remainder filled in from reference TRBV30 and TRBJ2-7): SQTIHQWPATLVQPVGSPLSLECTVEGTSNPNLYWYRQAAGRGLQLLFYSVGIGQISSEVPQNLSASRPQDRQFILSSKKLLLSDSGFYLCAWSGPGQEFYEQYFGPGTRLTVT.

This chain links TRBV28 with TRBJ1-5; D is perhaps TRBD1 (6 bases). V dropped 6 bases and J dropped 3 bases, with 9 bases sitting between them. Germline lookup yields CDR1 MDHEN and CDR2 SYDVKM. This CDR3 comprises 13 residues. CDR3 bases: TGTGCCAGCAGCAGGGGTGACAATCAGCCCCAGCATTTT. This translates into CASSRGDNQPQHF.

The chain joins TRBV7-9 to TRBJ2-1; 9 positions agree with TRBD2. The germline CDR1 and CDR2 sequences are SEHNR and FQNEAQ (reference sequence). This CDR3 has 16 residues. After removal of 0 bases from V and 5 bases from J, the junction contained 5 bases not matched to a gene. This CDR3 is CASSLALAGEHNEQFF. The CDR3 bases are TGTGCCAGCAGCTTAGCTTTAGCGGGAGAACACAATGAGCAGTTCTTC.

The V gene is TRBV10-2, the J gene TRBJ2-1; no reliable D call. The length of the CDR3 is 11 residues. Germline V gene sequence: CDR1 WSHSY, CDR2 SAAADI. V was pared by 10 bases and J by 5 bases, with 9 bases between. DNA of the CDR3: TGCGCCATTTCAGCTCACAATGAGCAGTTCTTC. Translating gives CAISAHNEQFF.

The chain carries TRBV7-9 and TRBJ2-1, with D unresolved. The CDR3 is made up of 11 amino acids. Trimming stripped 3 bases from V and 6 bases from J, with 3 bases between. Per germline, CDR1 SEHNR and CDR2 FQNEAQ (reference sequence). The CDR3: CASSFGNEQFF. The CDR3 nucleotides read TGTGCCAGCAGCTTCGGCAATGAGCAGTTCTTC.

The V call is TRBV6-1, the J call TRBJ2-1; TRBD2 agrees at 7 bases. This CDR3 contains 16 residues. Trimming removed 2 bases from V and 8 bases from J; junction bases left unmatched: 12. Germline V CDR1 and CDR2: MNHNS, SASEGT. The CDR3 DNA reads TGTGCCAGCAGTGAAACCGCCGGTTGGGAGGGCGATGAGCAGTTCTTC. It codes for CASSETAGWEGDEQFF.

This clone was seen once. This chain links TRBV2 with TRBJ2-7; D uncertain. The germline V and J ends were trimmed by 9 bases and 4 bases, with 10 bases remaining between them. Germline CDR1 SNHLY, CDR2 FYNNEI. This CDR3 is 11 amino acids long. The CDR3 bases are TGTGCCAGTTCGACCGAATACGAGCAGTACTTC. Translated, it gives CASSTEYEQYF.